Listed below are T cell receptor beta chains from one sample, sequenced in a study of shared clonotypes between healthy human individuals. Sequencing used immunoSEQ multiplex PCR; TCRdb keeps in-frame clones, though not all of them. The data hold over a million clones, with around 78% observed a single time. The source material was memory CD4+ T cells from PBMCs. All receptors come from a man between 18 and 35 years old in good health. Some clones in this sample may be carry-over from other donors' samples. Each CDR3 is given with its conserved first and last residue. Fields, in order: J gene, V gene, D gene, clone size, CDR3 DNA, CDR3 protein. The D gene is left open where the match is weak. The size entry is marked missing in some rows and otherwise reads once, few, many or a size class.

J: TRBJ2-7
V: TRBV7-9
D: -
size: few
DNA: TGTGCCAGCAGCTCAGGACGGGCTTACGAGCAGTACTTC
CDR3: CASSSGRAYEQYF

J: TRBJ2-1
V: TRBV9
D: TRBD1
size: -
DNA: TGTGCCAGCAGCACCTCACAGGGGGGAGAGCAGTTCTTC
CDR3: CASSTSQGGEQFF

J: TRBJ2-2
V: TRBV7-2
D: -
size: -
DNA: TGTGCCAGCAGCTTTCAACATCGCGGGGAGCTGTTTTTT
CDR3: CASSFQHRGELFF

J: TRBJ2-2
V: TRBV28
D: -
size: -
DNA: TGTGCCAGCAGTTCTGGACGGGTCACCGGGGAGCTGTTTTTT
CDR3: CASSSGRVTGELFF

J: TRBJ2-2
V: TRBV5-1
D: -
size: -
DNA: TGCGCCAGCAGCGGAGACGGATGGGGGTTTAGCACCGGGGAGCTGTTTTTT
CDR3: CASSGDGWGFSTGELFF

J: TRBJ2-2
V: TRBV18
D: -
size: -
DNA: TGTGCCAGCTCACCACCAAATAATTGGGACACCGGGGAGCTGTTTTTT
CDR3: CASSPPNNWDTGELFF

J: TRBJ2-6
V: TRBV4-1
D: TRBD2
size: -
DNA: TGCGCCAGCAGCCAAGGGACTAGCGGACTCTACTCTGGGGCCAACGTCCTGACTTTC
CDR3: CASSQGTSGLYSGANVLTF

J: TRBJ1-2
V: TRBV7-9
D: TRBD1
size: -
DNA: TGTGCCAGCAGTTTTTCCGGGACAGCCGGAGGCTACACCTTC
CDR3: CASSFSGTAGGYTF

J: TRBJ1-1
V: TRBV2
D: TRBD1
size: -
DNA: TGTGCCAGCAGTCGACAGGGGGCAATGAACACTGAAGCTTTCTTT
CDR3: CASSRQGAMNTEAFF

J: TRBJ1-2
V: TRBV28
D: TRBD1
size: -
DNA: TGTGCCAGCAGGGAGGACAGGGTTTTAGGCTACACCTTC
CDR3: CASREDRVLGYTF

J: TRBJ1-1
V: TRBV11-2
D: -
size: few
DNA: TGTGCCAGCAGCTTAGTGCGGGGGCTGGCTGAAGCTTTCTTT
CDR3: CASSLVRGLAEAFF

J: TRBJ1-1
V: TRBV2
D: -
size: few
DNA: TGTGCCAGCAGTGAGGAAGGGCTCACTGAAGCTTTCTTT
CDR3: CASSEEGLTEAFF

J: TRBJ2-3
V: TRBV5-4
D: TRBD2
size: -
DNA: TGTGCCAGCAGCCCGAGCGGGAGTCGGGACGATACGCAGTATTTT
CDR3: CASSPSGSRDDTQYF

J: TRBJ2-5
V: TRBV5-1
D: -
size: -
DNA: TGCGCCAGCACTAACAGAGTAGAGACCCAGTACTTC
CDR3: CASTNRVETQYF

J: TRBJ1-1
V: TRBV19
D: -
size: -
DNA: TGTGCCAGTAAAATCTACAGGGAAAACACTGAAGCTTTCTTT
CDR3: CASKIYRENTEAFF

J: TRBJ1-2
V: TRBV6-6
D: -
size: -
DNA: TGTGCCAGCAGTTACTCGAGCCTTTCAGGCTACACCTTC
CDR3: CASSYSSLSGYTF

J: TRBJ2-5
V: TRBV6-6
D: -
size: many
DNA: TGTGCCAGCAGCCCGGGGGTCGAGACCCAGTACTTC
CDR3: CASSPGVETQYF

J: TRBJ1-3
V: TRBV21-1
D: -
size: few
DNA: TGTGCCAGCACCTATGGGAGACAGGAAAGCTCTGGAAACACCATATATTTT
CDR3: CASTYGRQESSGNTIYF

J: TRBJ1-1
V: TRBV16
D: -
size: many
DNA: TGTGCCAGCAGCCAACAGTGGAACACTGAAGCTTTCTTT
CDR3: CASSQQWNTEAFF

J: TRBJ2-3
V: TRBV12-2
D: -
size: -
DNA: TGTGCAAGTCGCTTAGTGGTTGGTCTCGGTCGCTATACGCAGTATTTT
CDR3: CASRLVVGLGRYTQYF

J: TRBJ1-4
V: TRBV4-3
D: TRBD1
size: -
DNA: TGCGCCAGCAGCCACACAGGGGTTCGAGAAAAACTGTTTTTT
CDR3: CASSHTGVREKLFF

J: TRBJ2-3
V: TRBV28
D: TRBD2
size: once
DNA: TGTGCCAGCACCCCTCGTCTGGGCGGGAGGGCCCGCACAGATACGCAGTATTTT
CDR3: CASTPRLGGRARTDTQYF

J: TRBJ1-2
V: TRBV27
D: -
size: once
DNA: TGTGCCAGCAGTTCCCCCGGTGGGTGGGGCTATGGCTACACCTTC
CDR3: CASSSPGGWGYGYTF

J: TRBJ1-2
V: TRBV5-1
D: -
size: -
DNA: TGCGCCAGCAGCTTGGCCCCGGACGCTCCTGGGGGCTACACCTTC
CDR3: CASSLAPDAPGGYTF

J: TRBJ1-5
V: TRBV28
D: TRBD1
size: few
DNA: TGTGCCAGCAGTTCGGGAGGGACAGGGCCTAATCAGCCCCAGCATTTT
CDR3: CASSSGGTGPNQPQHF

J: TRBJ2-4
V: TRBV5-1
D: -
size: -
DNA: TGCGCCAGCAGCTCGGGGACAGGCTCGCGGGGGGACATTCAGTACTTC
CDR3: CASSSGTGSRGDIQYF

J: TRBJ2-1
V: TRBV2
D: -
size: -
DNA: TGTGCCAGCGGTACCTTGAGCTCCTACAATGAGCAGTTCTTC
CDR3: CASGTLSSYNEQFF

J: TRBJ2-3
V: TRBV5-1
D: -
size: -
DNA: TGCGCCAGCAGCAGAGACCCCGGGAGCTCGGCAGATACGCAGTATTTT
CDR3: CASSRDPGSSADTQYF

J: TRBJ2-5
V: TRBV15
D: -
size: few
DNA: TGTGCCACCAGCATCCCAGAGGGGCGAGAGACCCAGTACTTC
CDR3: CATSIPEGRETQYF

J: TRBJ2-2
V: TRBV4-2
D: -
size: once
DNA: TGTGCCAGCAGCTTAGGGGTGGGGGTTGACACCGGGGAGCTGTTTTTT
CDR3: CASSLGVGVDTGELFF

J: TRBJ2-7
V: TRBV28
D: -
size: -
DNA: TGTGCCAGCAGTTTAGTGTCAGGGCGCGGCGACGAGCAGTACTTC
CDR3: CASSLVSGRGDEQYF

J: TRBJ2-1
V: TRBV5-1
D: -
size: -
DNA: TGCGCCAGCAGCTTAACCGGGCCCCACTGGCGCAATGAGCAGTTCTTC
CDR3: CASSLTGPHWRNEQFF

J: TRBJ2-7
V: TRBV19
D: -
size: -
DNA: TGTGCCAGTAGTACCCACTTAGACAGGACCTACGAGCAGTACTTC
CDR3: CASSTHLDRTYEQYF

J: TRBJ1-4
V: TRBV30
D: -
size: -
DNA: TGTGCCGGCTACAGCTTTAATGAAAAACTGTTTTTT
CDR3: CAGYSFNEKLFF

J: TRBJ2-5
V: TRBV11-1
D: -
size: -
DNA: TGTGCCAGCAGCCACGGGAGGGGGACAGACCAAGAGACCCAGTACTTC
CDR3: CASSHGRGTDQETQYF

J: TRBJ1-2
V: TRBV5-4
D: TRBD1
size: -
DNA: TGTGCCAGCAGCCTACCGGGACAGGGGTTGGATGGCTACACCTTC
CDR3: CASSLPGQGLDGYTF

J: TRBJ1-1
V: TRBV4-1
D: -
size: once
DNA: TGCGCCAGCAGCCTCGGAGACTTTTGGCAGGCTTACACTGAAGCTTTCTTT
CDR3: CASSLGDFWQAYTEAFF

J: TRBJ1-2
V: TRBV5-4
D: -
size: -
DNA: TGTGCCAGCAGCTTGGTTTCGTCGGACCATGGCTACACCTTC
CDR3: CASSLVSSDHGYTF

J: TRBJ2-7
V: TRBV28
D: -
size: -
DNA: TGTGCCAGCAGTCTCAGGGGCCGCGACGAGCAGTACTTC
CDR3: CASSLRGRDEQYF

J: TRBJ2-7
V: TRBV4-3
D: TRBD1
size: -
DNA: TGCGCCAGCAGCCAAGATTGGGGACAGTTGAACGAGCAGTACTTC
CDR3: CASSQDWGQLNEQYF

J: TRBJ2-7
V: TRBV29-1
D: TRBD1
size: many
DNA: TGCAGCGTAGACAGGGGCAACGAGCAGTACTTC
CDR3: CSVDRGNEQYF

J: TRBJ1-2
V: TRBV25-1
D: -
size: -
DNA: TGTGCCAGCAGTCAATCCGGGGCGCGAGGCTACACCTTC
CDR3: CASSQSGARGYTF